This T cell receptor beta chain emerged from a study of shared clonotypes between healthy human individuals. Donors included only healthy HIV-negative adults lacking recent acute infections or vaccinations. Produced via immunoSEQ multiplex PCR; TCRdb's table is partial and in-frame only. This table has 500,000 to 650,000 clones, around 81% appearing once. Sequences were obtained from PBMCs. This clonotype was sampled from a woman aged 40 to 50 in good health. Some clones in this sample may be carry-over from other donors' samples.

The CDR3 DNA sequence: TGTGCCAGCAGTGAATATGCAGGCGGCGGTTCACCCCTCCACTTT. It translates to CASSEYAGGGSPLHF. The J gene is TRBJ1-6, the V gene TRBV6-1; D is unclear. Trimming shortened V by 2 bases and J by 9 bases, and 14 bases separated the two germline ends. The CDR3 has 15 amino acids. CDR1 is MNHNS and CDR2 is SASEGT in the germline V gene.